These 6 T cell receptor beta chains came from one sample sequenced in a study of OX40 agonist ivuxolimab in advanced cancers. The library was obtained by the immunoSEQ multiplex PCR assay. Entries here come from immuneACCESS through TCRdb and include only in-frame sequences with V and J called. Some clones fail to appear in such tables; in the studies checked, an unresolved V gene covers under half of the shortfall, and the cause of the remainder is unknown. The sample contains tens of thousands of clones, about 86% of them found a single time. The leading ten clones occupy 0.8% to 1% of the sample. Sequenced here: CD4+ or CD8+ T cells sorted from blood, sampled in a trial of the OX40 agonist ivuxolimab. The receptors here all came from an adult with an advanced solid tumor such as melanoma, head and neck, liver or kidney cancer.

The chain couples TRBV27 to TRBJ2-1, with 8 bases identical to TRBD2. The CDR3 loop spans 18 amino acids. Germline CDR1 reads MNHEY; CDR2 reads SMNVEV (reference sequence). With V trimmed by 0 bases and J by 5 bases, 12 bases remained unmatched. CDR3: CASSLSGQGLGLNNEQFF. The CDR3 DNA sequence: TGTGCCAGCAGTTTATCGGGGCAGGGACTAGGGCTAAACAATGAGCAGTTCTTC.

The genes are TRBV7-2 and TRBJ1-5; D uncertain. Germline V gene data show CDR1 as SGHTA and CDR2 as FQGNSA. V was cut by 2 bases and J by 6 bases, with 8 bases left in between. The CDR3 totals 13 residues. The CDR3 nucleotides are TGTGCCAGCAGCTTACAGGAGGGTCAGCCCCAGCATTTT. Translated: CASSLQEGQPQHF.

J is TRBJ2-3 and V is TRBV9; 10 bases match TRBD1. Germline-derived CDR1 and CDR2 are SGDLS and YYNGEE. V lost 0 bases to trimming and J lost 2 bases; unmatched junction nucleotides: 0. The CDR3 length is 15 residues. The CDR3 spells CASSVGQGATDTQYF. The CDR3, as DNA: TGTGCCAGCAGCGTAGGACAGGGGGCCACAGATACGCAGTATTTT.

This clone is deemed medium-sized. The V and J genes are TRBV18 and TRBJ2-5; 10 nucleotides agree with TRBD2. The germline gives CDR1 KGHSH, CDR2 LQKENI. This CDR3 contains 16 residues. V shed 3 bases, J shed 2 bases, and the junction held 6 bases outside the gene matches. CDR3: CASSPLQAGGQETQYF. The CDR3 DNA reads TGTGCCAGCTCACCCCTTCAAGCGGGAGGGCAAGAGACCCAGTACTTC.

V gene TRBV10-3 combines with J gene TRBJ1-1; D unresolved. CDR3 length: 13 residues. Trimming removed 0 bases from V and 1 base from J, with 3 bases in between. CDR1 is ENHRY and CDR2 is SYGVKD in the germline V gene. CDR3 in DNA: TGTGCCATCAGTGAGTCCCCGAACACTGAAGCTTTCTTT. Its protein product is CAISESPNTEAFF.

This sequence joins TRBV5-1 and TRBJ2-5; 10 bases are shared with TRBD2. The germline gives CDR1 SGHRS, CDR2 YFSETQ. The CDR3 consists of 13 residues. The ends lost 8 bases at V and 3 bases at J; junction bases unmatched: 4. CDR3 nucleotides: TGCGCCAGTACTAGCGGGGTGAAAGAGACCCAGTACTTC. Amino acid sequence: CASTSGVKETQYF. Full variable domain (remainder filled in from reference TRBV5-1 and TRBJ2-5): KAGVTQTPRYLIKTRGQQVTLSCSPISGHRSVSWYQQTPGQGLQFLFEYFSETQRNKGNFPGRFSGRQFSNSRSEMNVSTLELGDSALYLCASTSGVKETQYFGPGTRLLVL.